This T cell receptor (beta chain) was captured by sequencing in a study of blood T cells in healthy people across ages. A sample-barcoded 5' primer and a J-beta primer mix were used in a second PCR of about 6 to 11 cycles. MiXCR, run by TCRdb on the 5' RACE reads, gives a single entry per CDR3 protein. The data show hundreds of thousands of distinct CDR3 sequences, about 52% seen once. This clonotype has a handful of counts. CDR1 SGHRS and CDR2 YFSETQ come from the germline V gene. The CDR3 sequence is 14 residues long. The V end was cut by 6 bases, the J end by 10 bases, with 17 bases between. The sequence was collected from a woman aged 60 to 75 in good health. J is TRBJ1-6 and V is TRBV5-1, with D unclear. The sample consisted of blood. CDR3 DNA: TGCGCCAGCAACTTCGGAGGGCCTCGGTCACCCCTCCACTTT. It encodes CASNFGGPRSPLHF.